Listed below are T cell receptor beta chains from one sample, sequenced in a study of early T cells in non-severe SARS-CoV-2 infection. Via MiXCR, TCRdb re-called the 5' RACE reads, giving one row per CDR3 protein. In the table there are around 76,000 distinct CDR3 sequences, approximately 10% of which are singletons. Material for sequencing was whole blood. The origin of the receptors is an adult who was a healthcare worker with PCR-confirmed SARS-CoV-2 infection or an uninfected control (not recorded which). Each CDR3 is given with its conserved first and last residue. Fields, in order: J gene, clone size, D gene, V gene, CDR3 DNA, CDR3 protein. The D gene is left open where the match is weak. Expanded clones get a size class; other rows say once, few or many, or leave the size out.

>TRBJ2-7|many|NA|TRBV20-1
TGCAGTGCTAGGGGACTCCTGTCCTACGAGCAGTACTTC
CSARGLLSYEQYF
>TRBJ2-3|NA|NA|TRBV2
TGTGCCAGCAGAGAGGGCGGGATTAGCACAGATACGCAGTATTTT
CASREGGISTDTQYF
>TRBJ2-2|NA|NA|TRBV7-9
TGTGCCAGCAGCTTACTAGCGAACACCGGGGAGCTGTTTTTT
CASSLLANTGELFF
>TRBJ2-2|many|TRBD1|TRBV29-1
TGCAGCGCACCGGACAGGCTAACCGGGGAGCTGTTTTTT
CSAPDRLTGELFF
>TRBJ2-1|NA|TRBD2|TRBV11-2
TGTGCCAGCAGCCCAGGGGCACTAGCGGGGGTGGATGAGCAGTTCTTC
CASSPGALAGVDEQFF
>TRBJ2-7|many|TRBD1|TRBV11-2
TGTGCCAGCAGCCCGACAGGGGCCTCCTACGAGCAGTACTTC
CASSPTGASYEQYF
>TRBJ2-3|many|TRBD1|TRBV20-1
TGCAGTGCTAGACCGGGACAGGGGGCTTCAGATACGCAGTATTTT
CSARPGQGASDTQYF
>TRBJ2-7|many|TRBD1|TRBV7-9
TGTGCCAGCAGCACGGGACAGGCGGGTTCCTACGAGCAGTACTTC
CASSTGQAGSYEQYF
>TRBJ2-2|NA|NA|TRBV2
TGTGCCAGCAGCAGGCGTGCCGCCTTTTCCGGGGAGCTGTTTTTT
CASSRRAAFSGELFF
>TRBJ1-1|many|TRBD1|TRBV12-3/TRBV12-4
TGTGCCAGCAGCAGGGGGCCCACTGAAGCTTTCTTT
CASSRGPTEAFF
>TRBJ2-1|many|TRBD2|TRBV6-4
TGTGCCAGCAGTGACTCTAGCGGGGGGGCCTATGAGCAGTTCTTC
CASSDSSGGAYEQFF
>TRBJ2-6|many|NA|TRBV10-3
TGTGCCATCAGTGACACAGCGAGGGGGAGTGCCGGGGCCAACGTCCTGACTTTC
CAISDTARGSAGANVLTF
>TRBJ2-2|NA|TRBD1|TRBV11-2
TGTGCCAGCAGCGCGGACAGGGCGAACACCGGGGAGCTGTTTTTT
CASSADRANTGELFF
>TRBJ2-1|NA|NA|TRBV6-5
TGTGCCAGCAGTTCCACCTCCTTAGGGACCGAGCAGTTCTTC
CASSSTSLGTEQFF
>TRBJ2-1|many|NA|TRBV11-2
TGTGCCAGCAGCCAGGGCCAATCTCGGCGGGAGCAGTTCTTC
CASSQGQSRREQFF
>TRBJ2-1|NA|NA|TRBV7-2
TGTGCCAGCAGTCCCCTGGTTAATGAGCAGTTCTTC
CASSPLVNEQFF
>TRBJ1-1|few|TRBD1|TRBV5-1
TGCGCCAGCAGCCCAATTAACAGGGGCGGGAACACTGAAGCTTTCTTT
CASSPINRGGNTEAFF
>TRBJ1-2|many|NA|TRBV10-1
TGCGCCAGCAGTGAGTCCCGGGCGCGGGGCTACACCTTC
CASSESRARGYTF
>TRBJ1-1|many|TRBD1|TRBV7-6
TGTGCCAGCAGCACACTGGACAGGGGATTGAACACTGAAGCTTTCTTT
CASSTLDRGLNTEAFF
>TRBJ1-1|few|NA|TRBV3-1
TGTGCCAGCAGCCAAGTGCAGCCGAACACTGAAGCTTTCTTT
CASSQVQPNTEAFF
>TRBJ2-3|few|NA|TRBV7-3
TGTGCCAGCAGCCCCACGGGTATGACAGATACGCAGTATTTT
CASSPTGMTDTQYF
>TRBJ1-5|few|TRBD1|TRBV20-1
TGCAGTGCTGGTCGCCGGGACAGGGGTAATCAGCCCCAGCATTTT
CSAGRRDRGNQPQHF
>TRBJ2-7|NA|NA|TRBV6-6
TGTGCCAGCAGTTGGGGTCAACTCTACGAGCAGTACTTC
CASSWGQLYEQYF
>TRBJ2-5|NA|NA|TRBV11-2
TGTGCCAGCAGCTTATTAGGGACCAAAGAGACCCAGTACTTC
CASSLLGTKETQYF
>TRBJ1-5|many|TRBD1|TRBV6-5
TGTGCCAGCAGGGGCGTGACAGGGGATCAGCCCCAGCATTTT
CASRGVTGDQPQHF
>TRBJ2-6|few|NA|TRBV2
TGTGCCAGCAGTGAAGTGGGGTCTGGGGCCAACGTCCTGACTTTC
CASSEVGSGANVLTF
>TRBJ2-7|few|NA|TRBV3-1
TGTGCCAGCAGCCAAGTCGGCAGCGGGCAGTACTTC
CASSQVGSGQYF
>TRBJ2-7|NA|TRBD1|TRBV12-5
TGTGCTAGTGGTTTGGTACTGGCGACAGGGGGCATGTACGAGCAGTACTTC
CASGLVLATGGMYEQYF
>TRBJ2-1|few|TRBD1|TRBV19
TGTGCCAGTAGCCTACCGGGACAGACCTACAATGAGCAGTTCTTC
CASSLPGQTYNEQFF
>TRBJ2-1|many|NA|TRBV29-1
TGCAGCGTTGAAGATCCTCGCGGGGATGTCTACAATGAGCAGTTCTTC
CSVEDPRGDVYNEQFF
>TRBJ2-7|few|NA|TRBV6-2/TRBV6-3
TGTGCCAGCAGTTACTCCCGTGATAGCGGTTCGCGCGAGCAGTACTTC
CASSYSRDSGSREQYF
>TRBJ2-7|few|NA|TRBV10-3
TGTGCCATCAGTGAGTCTATTGAAACTAGCAACTCCTACGAGCAGTACTTC
CAISESIETSNSYEQYF
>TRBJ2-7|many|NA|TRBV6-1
TGTGCCAGCACAGGGGACTACGAGCAGTACTTC
CASTGDYEQYF
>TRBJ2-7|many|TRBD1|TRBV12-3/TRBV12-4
TGTGCCAGCAGTTCGCGGGACAGGGGCAGCGGGTACGAGCAGTACTTC
CASSSRDRGSGYEQYF
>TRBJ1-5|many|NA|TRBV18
TGTGCCAGCTCACCATCGGGGGACGGATCCCATCAGCCCCAGCATTTT
CASSPSGDGSHQPQHF
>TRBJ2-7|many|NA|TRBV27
TGTGCCAGCAGTTTATTTTCCGGGACCCCAACTCTCGGCGAGCAGTACTTC
CASSLFSGTPTLGEQYF
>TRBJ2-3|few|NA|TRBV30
TGTGCCTGGAGTAGAGGGGGCACAGATACGCAGTATTTT
CAWSRGGTDTQYF
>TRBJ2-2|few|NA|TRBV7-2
TGTGCCAGCAGCTTAGCGGGGGGGCCGACCGGGGAGCTGTTTTTT
CASSLAGGPTGELFF
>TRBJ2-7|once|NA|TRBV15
TGTGCCACCAGCAGGGAAGAGCGGCGGCACGAGCAGTACTTC
CATSREERRHEQYF
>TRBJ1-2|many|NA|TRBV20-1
TGCAGTGCTGCGGAGGAGACGGTCGGCTACACCTTC
CSAAEETVGYTF
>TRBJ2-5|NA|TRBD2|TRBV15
TGTGCCACCAGCCCACGACTAGCGGCGGAGCAAGAGACCCAGTACTTC
CATSPRLAAEQETQYF
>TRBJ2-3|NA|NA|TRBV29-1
TGCAGCGTTGAAGGGGGATGGGACACAGATACGCAGTATTTT
CSVEGGWDTDTQYF
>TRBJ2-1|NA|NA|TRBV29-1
TGCAGCGGCCAAGGAGCCGGAGAATACAATGAGCAGTTCTTC
CSGQGAGEYNEQFF
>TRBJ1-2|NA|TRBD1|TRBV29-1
TGCAGCGTTGCGGGGACAGGCGGGCTCTATGGCTACACCTTC
CSVAGTGGLYGYTF
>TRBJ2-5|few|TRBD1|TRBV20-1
TGCAGTGCTAGCGTCGGGACAGGGGGAACCCAGTACTTC
CSASVGTGGTQYF
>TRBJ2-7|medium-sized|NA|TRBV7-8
TGTGCCAGCAGCTTACATCAGGGGCCTTCCTACGAGCAGTACTTC
CASSLHQGPSYEQYF